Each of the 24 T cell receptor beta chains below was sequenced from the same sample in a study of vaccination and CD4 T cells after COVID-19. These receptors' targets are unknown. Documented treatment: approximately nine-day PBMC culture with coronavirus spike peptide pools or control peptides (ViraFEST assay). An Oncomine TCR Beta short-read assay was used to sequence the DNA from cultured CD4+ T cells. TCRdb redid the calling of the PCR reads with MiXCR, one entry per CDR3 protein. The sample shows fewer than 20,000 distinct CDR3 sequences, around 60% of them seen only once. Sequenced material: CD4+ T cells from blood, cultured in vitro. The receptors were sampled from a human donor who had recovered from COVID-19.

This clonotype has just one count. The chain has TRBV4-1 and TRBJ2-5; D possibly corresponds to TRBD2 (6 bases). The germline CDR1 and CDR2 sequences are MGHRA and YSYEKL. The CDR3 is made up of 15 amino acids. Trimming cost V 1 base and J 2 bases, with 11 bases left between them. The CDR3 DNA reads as TGCGCCAGCAGCCAAGCGGGTAGCGGTCAAGAGACCCAGTACTTC. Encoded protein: CASSQAGSGQETQYF.

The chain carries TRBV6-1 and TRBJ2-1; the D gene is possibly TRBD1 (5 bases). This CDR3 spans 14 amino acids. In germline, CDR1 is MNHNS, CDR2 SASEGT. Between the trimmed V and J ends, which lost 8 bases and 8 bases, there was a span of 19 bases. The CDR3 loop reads CASGFEAGLDEQFF. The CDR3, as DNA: TGTGCCAGCGGATTTGAAGCAGGGCTAGATGAGCAGTTCTTC.

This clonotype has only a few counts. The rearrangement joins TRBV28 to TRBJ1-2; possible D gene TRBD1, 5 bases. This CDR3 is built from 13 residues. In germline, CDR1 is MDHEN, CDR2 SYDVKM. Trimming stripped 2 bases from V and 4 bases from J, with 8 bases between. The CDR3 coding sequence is TGTGCCAGCAGTTTACAGGGTAGCTATGGCTACACCTTC. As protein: CASSLQGSYGYTF.

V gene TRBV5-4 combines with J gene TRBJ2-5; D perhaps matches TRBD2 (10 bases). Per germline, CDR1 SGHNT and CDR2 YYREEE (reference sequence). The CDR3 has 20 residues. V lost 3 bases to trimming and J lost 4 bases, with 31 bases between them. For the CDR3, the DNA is TGTGCCAGCAGCTCGCAACAGGGGGCGGTGAAGCTAGCGGGAGCAGAGACCCAGTACTTC. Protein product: CASSSQQGAVKLAGAETQYF.

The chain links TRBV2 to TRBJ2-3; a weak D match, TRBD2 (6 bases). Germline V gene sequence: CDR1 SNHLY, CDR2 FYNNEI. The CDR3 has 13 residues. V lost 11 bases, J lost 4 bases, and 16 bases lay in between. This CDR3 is CAGTGVLPDTQYF. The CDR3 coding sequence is TGTGCCGGCACGGGGGTATTGCCAGATACGCAGTATTTT.

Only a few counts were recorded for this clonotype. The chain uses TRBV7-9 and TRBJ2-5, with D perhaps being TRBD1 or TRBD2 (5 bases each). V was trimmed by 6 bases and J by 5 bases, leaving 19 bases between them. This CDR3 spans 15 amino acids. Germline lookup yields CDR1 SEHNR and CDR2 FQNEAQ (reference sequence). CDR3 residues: CASSSVIGAGETQYF. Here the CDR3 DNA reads TGTGCCAGCAGTTCCGTTATCGGGGCAGGGGAGACCCAGTACTTC.

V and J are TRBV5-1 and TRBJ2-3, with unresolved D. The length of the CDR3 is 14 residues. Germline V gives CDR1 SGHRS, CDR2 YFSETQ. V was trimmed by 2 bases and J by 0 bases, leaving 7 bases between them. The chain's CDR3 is CASSLSDSTDTQYF. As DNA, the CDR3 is TGCGCCAGCAGCTTAAGCGATAGCACAGATACGCAGTATTTT.

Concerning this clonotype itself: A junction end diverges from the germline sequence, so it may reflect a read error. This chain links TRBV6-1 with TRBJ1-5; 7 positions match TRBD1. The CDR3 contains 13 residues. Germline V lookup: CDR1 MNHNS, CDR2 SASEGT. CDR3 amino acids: CAGSRDRYQPQHF. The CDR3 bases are TGTGCCGGCAGCAGGGACAGATATCAGCCCCAGCATTTT.

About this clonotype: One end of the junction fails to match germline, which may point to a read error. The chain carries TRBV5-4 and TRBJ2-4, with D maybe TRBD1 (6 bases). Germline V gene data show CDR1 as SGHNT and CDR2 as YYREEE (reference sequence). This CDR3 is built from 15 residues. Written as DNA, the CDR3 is TGTGCCAGCAGCTTGGGCGTCGGAACAGGGCCCATTCTGTACTTT. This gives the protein CASSLGVGTGPILYF.

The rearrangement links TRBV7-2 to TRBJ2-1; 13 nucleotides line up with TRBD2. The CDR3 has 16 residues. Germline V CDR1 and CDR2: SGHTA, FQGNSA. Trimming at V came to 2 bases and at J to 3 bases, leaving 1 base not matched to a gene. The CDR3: CASSLRLAGGYNEQFF. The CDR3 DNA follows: TGTGCCAGCAGCTTAAGACTAGCGGGGGGCTACAATGAGCAGTTCTTC.

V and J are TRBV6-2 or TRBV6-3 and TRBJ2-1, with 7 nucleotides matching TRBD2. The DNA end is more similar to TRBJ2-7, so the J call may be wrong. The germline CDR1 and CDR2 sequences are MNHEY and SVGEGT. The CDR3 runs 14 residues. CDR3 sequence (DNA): TGTGCCAGCAGTTCTCTAGCGGATCCCTACGAGCAGTACTTC. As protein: CASSSLADPYEQYF.

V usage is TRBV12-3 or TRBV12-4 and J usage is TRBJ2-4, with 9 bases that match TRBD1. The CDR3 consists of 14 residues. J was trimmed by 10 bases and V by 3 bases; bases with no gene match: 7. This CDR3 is CASSLMGQGSIQYF. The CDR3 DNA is TGTGCCAGCAGTTTGATGGGACAGGGATCTATTCAGTACTTC.

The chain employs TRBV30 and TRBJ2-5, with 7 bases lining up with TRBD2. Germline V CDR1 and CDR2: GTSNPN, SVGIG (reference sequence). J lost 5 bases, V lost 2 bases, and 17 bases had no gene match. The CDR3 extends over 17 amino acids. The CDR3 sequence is CAWSLFIRDYPVETQYF. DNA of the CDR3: TGTGCCTGGAGTCTTTTCATCCGGGACTACCCTGTGGAGACCCAGTACTTC.

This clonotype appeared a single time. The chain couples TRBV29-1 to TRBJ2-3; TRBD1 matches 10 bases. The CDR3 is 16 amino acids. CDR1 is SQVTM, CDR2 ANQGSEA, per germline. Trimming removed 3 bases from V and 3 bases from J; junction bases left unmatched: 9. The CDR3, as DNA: TGCAGCGTTGAGGGGGATCCGGGACAGGGGACAGATACGCAGTATTTT. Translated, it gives CSVEGDPGQGTDTQYF.

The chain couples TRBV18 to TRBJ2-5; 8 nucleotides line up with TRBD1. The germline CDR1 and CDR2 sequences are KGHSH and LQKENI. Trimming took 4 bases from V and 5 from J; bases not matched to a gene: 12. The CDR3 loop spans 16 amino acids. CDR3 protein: CASSLSGTGRRETQYF. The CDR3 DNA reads TGTGCCAGCTCACTTTCCGGGACAGGAAGAAGGGAGACCCAGTACTTC. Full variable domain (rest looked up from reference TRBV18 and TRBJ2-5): NAGVMQNPRHLVRRRGQEARLRCSPMKGHSHVYWYRQLPEEGLKFMVYLQKENIIDESGMPKERFSAEFPKEGPSILRIQQVVRGDSAAYFCASSLSGTGRRETQYFGPGTRLLVL.

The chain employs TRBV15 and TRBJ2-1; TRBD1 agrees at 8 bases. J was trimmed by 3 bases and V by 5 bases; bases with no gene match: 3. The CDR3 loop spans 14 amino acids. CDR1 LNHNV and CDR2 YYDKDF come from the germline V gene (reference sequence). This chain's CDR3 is CATSGQGGYNEQFF. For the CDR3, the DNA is TGTGCCACCAGCGGACAGGGCGGCTACAATGAGCAGTTCTTC. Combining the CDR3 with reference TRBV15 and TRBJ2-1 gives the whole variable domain DAMVIQNPRYQVTQFGKPVTLSCSQTLNHNVMYWYQQKSSQAPKLLFHYYDKDFNNEADTPDNFQSRRPNTSFCFLDIRSPGLGDTAMYLCATSGQGGYNEQFFGPGTRLTVL.

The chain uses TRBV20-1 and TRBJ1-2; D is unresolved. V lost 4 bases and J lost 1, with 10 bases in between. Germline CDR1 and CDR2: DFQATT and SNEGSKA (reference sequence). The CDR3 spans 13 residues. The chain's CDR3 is CSAKAGVNYGYTF. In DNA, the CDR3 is TGCAGTGCTAAAGCAGGCGTTAACTATGGCTACACCTTC.

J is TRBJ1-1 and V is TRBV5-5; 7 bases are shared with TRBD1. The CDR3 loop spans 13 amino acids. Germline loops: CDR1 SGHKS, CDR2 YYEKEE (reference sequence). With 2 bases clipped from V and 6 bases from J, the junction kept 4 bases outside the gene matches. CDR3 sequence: CASSFEGAAEAFF. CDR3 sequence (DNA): TGTGCCAGCAGCTTTGAGGGGGCTGCTGAAGCTTTCTTT.

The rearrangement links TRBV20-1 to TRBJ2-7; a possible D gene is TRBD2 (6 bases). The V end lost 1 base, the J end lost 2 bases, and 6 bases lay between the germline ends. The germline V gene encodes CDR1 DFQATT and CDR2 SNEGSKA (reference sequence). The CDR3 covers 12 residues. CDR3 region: CSARAGAYEQYF. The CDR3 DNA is TGCAGTGCTAGAGCGGGGGCCTACGAGCAGTACTTC.

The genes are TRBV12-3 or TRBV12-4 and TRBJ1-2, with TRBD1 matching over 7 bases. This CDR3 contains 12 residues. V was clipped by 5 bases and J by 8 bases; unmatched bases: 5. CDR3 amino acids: CASSPDREGYTF. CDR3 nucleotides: TGTGCCAGCAGTCCAGACAGGGAGGGCTACACCTTC.

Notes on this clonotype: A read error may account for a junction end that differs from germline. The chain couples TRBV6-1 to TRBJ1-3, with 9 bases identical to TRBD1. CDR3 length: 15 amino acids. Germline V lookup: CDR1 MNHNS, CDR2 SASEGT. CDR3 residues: CASTRTGEGGSTIYF. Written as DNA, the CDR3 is TGTGCCAGCACCCGGACAGGGGAAGGGGGAAGCACCATATATTTT.

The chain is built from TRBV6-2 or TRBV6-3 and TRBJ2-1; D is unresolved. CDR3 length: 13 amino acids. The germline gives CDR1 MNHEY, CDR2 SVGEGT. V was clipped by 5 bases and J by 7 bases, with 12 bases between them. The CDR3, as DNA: TGTGCCAGCAGTCCCCTTCTACAGAATGAGCAGTTCTTC. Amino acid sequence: CASSPLLQNEQFF.

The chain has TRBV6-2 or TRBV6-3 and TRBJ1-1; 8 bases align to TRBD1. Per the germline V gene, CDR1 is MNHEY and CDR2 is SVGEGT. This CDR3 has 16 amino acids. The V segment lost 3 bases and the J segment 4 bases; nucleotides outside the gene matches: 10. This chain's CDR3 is CASSYQDREVSTEAFF. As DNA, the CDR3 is TGTGCCAGCAGTTATCAGGACAGGGAGGTAAGCACTGAAGCTTTCTTT.

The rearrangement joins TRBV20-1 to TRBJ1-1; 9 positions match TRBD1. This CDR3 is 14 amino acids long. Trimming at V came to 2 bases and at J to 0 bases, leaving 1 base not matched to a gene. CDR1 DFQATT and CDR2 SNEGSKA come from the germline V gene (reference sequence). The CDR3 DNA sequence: TGCAGTGCTAGAAACAGGGGGCTGAACACTGAAGCTTTCTTT. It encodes CSARNRGLNTEAFF.